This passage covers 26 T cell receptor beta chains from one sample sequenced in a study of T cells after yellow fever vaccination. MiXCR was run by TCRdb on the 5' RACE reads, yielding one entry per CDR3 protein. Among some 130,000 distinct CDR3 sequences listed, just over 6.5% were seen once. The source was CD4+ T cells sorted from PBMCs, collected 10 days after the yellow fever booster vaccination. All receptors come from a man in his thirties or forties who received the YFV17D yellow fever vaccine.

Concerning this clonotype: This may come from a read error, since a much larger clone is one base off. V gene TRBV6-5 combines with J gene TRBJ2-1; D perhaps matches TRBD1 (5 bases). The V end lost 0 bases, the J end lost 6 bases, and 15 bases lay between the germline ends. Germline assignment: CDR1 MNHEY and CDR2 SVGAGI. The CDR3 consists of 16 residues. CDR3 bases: TGTGCCAGCAGTTACTCGCCGTACAGGAACGTCAATGAGCAGTTCTTC. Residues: CASSYSPYRNVNEQFF.

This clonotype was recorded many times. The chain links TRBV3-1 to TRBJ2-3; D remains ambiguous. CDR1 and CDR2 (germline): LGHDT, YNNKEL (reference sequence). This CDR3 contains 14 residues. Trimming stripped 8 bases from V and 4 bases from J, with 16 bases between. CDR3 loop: CASVTAARPDTQYF. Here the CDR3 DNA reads TGTGCCAGCGTTACTGCGGCTCGACCAGATACGCAGTATTTT.

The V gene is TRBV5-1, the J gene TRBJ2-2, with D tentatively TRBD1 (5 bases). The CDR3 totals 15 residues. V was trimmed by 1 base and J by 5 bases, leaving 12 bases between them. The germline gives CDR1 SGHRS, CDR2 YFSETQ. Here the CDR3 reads CASSLLAGRTGELFF. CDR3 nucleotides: TGCGCCAGCAGCTTGCTGGCAGGGCGAACCGGGGAGCTGTTTTTT.

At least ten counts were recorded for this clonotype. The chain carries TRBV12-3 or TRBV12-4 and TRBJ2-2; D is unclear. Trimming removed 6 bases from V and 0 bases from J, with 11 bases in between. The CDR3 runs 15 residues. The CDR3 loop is CASSLSGANTGELFF. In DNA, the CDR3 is TGTGCCAGCAGCCTCTCTGGGGCGAACACCGGGGAGCTGTTTTTT.

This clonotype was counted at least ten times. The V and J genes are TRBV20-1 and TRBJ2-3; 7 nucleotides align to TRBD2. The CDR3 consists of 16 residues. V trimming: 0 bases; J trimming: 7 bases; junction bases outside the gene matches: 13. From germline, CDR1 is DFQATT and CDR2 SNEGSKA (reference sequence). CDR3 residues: CSARDRVGGSSYTQYF. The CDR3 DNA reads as TGCAGTGCTAGAGATCGGGTGGGGGGGTCCTCATATACGCAGTATTTT.

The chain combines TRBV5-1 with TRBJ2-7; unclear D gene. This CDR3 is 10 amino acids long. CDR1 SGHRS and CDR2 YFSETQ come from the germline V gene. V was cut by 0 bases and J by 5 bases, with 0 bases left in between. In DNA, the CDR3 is TGCGCCAGCAGCTTGGACGAGCAGTACTTC. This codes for CASSLDEQYF.

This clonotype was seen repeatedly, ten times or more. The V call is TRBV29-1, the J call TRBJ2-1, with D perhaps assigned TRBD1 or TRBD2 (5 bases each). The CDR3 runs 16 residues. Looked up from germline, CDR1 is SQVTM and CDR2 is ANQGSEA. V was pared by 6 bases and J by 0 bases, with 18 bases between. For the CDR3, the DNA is TGCAGCGTGGGCTGGGGGTACTCTAGCTCCTACAATGAGCAGTTCTTC. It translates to CSVGWGYSSSYNEQFF.

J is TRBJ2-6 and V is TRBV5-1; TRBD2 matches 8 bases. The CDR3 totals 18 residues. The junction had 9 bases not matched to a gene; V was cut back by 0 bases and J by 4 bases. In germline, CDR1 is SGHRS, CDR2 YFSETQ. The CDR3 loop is CASSLAAGGSTGANVLTF. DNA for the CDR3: TGCGCCAGCAGCTTGGCGGCGGGGGGCTCTACGGGGGCCAACGTCCTGACTTTC.

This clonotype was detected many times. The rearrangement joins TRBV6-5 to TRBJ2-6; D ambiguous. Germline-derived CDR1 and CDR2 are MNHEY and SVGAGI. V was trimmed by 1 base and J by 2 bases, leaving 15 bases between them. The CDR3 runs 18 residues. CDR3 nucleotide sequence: TGTGCCAGCAGTTACTTACCCGGAGCCTACCCTGGGGCCAACGTCCTGACTTTC. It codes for CASSYLPGAYPGANVLTF.

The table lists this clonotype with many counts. CDR3 DNA: TGTGCCAGCTCACGGGAGATCTTGAACACTGAAGCTTTCTTT. It yields the protein CASSREILNTEAFF. V gene TRBV18 combines with J gene TRBJ1-1; D is undetermined. The germline gives CDR1 KGHSH, CDR2 LQKENI. Trimming shortened V by 4 bases and J by 0 bases, and 9 bases separated the two germline ends. This CDR3 comprises 14 residues.

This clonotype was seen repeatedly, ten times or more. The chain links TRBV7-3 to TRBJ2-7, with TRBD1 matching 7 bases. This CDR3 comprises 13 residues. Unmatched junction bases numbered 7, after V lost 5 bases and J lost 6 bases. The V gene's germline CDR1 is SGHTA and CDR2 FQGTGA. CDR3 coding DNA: TGTGCCAGCAGCCAGAAGACAGGGACCGAGCAGTACTTC. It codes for CASSQKTGTEQYF.

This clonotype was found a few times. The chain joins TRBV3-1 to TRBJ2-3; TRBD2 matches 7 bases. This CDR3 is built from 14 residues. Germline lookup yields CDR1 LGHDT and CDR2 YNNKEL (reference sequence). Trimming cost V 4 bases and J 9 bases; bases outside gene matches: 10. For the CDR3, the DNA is TGTGCCAGCAGCCCCCTCCTAGGGGAGGGCACGCAGTATTTT. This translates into CASSPLLGEGTQYF.

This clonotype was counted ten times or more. This chain's CDR3 is CASSLIKRTSGMDIQYF. The CDR3 nucleotides read TGCGCCAGCAGCCTGATAAAAAGGACTAGCGGGATGGACATTCAGTACTTC. The rearrangement links TRBV5-1 to TRBJ2-4, with 12 bases fitting TRBD2. This CDR3 has 17 residues. The trim removed 4 bases at V and 8 bases at J, leaving 13 bases unmatched. Germline CDR1 is SGHRS and CDR2 is YFSETQ.

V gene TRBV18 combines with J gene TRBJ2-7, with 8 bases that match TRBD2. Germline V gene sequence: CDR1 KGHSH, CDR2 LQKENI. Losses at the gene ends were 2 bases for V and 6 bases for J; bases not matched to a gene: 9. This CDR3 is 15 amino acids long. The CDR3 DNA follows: TGTGCCAGCTCACCAGGGGCGGGAGGCCCGCTCGAGCAGTACTTC. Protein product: CASSPGAGGPLEQYF.

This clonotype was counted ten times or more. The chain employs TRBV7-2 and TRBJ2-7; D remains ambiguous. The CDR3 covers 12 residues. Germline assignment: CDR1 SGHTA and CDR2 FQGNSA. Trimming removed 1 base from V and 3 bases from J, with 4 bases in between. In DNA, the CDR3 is TGTGCCAGCAGCTTAGAGAGCTACGAGCAGTACTTC. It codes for CASSLESYEQYF. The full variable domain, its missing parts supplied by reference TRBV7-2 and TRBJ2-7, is GAGVSQSPSNKVTEKGKDVELRCDPISGHTALYWYRQSLGQGLEFLIYFQGNSAPDKSGLPSDRFSAERTGGSVSTLTIQRTQQEDSAVYLCASSLESYEQYFGPGTRLTVT.

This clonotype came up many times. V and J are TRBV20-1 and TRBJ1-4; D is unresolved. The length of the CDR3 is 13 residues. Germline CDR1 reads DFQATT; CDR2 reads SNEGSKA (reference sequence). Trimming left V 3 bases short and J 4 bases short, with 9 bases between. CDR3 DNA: TGCAGTGCTAGGTTGGGGAGTAATGAAAAACTGTTTTTT. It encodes CSARLGSNEKLFF.

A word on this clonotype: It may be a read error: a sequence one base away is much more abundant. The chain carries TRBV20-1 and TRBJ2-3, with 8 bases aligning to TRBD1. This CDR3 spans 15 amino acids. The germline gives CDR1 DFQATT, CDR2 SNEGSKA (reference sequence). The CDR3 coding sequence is TGCTGTGCCCAGGGGGCGGTAGCGGACACAGATACGCAGTATTTT. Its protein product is CCAQGAVADTDTQYF.

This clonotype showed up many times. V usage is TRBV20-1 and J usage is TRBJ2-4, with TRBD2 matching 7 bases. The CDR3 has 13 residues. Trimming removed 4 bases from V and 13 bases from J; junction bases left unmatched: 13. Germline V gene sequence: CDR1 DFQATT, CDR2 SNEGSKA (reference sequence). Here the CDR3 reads CSATSLAGTKQYF. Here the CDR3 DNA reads TGCAGTGCTACATCCCTGGCCGGGACTAAGCAGTACTTC.

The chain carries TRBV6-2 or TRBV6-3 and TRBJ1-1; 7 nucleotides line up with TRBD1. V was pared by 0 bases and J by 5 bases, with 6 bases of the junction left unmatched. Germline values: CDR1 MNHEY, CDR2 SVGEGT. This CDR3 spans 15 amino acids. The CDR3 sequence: CASSYSNRGGTEAFF. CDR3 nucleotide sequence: TGTGCCAGCAGTTACTCGAACAGGGGCGGGACTGAAGCTTTCTTT.

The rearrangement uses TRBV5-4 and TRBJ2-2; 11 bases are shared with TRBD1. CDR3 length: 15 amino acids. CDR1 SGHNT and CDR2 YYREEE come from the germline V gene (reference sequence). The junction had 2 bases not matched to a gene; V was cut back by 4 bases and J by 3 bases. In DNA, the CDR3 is TGTGCCAGCAGCATGGGACAGGGGGACACCGGGGAGCTGTTTTTT. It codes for CASSMGQGDTGELFF.

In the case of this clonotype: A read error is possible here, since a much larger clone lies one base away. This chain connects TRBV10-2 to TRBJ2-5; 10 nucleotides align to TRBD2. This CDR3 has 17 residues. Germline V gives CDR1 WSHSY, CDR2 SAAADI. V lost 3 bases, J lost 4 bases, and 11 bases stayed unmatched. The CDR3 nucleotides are TGCGCCAGCAGTGATTACAAATCTAGCGGGAGTGTAGAGACCCAGTACTTC. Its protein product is CASSDYKSSGSVETQYF.

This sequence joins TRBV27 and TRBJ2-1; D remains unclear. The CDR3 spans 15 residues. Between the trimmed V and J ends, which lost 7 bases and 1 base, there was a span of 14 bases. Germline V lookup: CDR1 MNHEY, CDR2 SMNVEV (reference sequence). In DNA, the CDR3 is TGTGCCAGCATATTCCGGGTGGGTTCCTACAATGAGCAGTTCTTC. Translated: CASIFRVGSYNEQFF.

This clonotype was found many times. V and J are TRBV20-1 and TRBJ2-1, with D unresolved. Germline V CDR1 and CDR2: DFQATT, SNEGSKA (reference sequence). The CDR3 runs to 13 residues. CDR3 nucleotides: TGCAGCGTAAAGACTTACTCCTACAATGAGCAGTTCTTC. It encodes CSVKTYSYNEQFF.

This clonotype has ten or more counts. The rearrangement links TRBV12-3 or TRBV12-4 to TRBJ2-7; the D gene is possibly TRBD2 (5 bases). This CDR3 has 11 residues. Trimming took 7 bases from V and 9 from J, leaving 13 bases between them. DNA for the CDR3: TGTGCCAGCACCGAGGACTCTTTGCAGTACTTC. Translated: CASTEDSLQYF.

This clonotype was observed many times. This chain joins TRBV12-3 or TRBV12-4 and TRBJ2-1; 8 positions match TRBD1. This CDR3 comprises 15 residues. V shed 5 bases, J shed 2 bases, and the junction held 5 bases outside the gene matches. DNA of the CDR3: TGTGCCAGCAGTGGACAGGGTGGCCCCTACAATGAGCAGTTCTTC. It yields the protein CASSGQGGPYNEQFF.

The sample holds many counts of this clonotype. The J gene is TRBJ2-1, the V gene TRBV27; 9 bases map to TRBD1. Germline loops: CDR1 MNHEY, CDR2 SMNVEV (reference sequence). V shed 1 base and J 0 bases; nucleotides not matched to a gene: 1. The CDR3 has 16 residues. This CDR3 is CASSLWGQGSYNEQFF. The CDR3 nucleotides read TGTGCCAGCAGTTTATGGGGACAGGGCTCCTACAATGAGCAGTTCTTC.